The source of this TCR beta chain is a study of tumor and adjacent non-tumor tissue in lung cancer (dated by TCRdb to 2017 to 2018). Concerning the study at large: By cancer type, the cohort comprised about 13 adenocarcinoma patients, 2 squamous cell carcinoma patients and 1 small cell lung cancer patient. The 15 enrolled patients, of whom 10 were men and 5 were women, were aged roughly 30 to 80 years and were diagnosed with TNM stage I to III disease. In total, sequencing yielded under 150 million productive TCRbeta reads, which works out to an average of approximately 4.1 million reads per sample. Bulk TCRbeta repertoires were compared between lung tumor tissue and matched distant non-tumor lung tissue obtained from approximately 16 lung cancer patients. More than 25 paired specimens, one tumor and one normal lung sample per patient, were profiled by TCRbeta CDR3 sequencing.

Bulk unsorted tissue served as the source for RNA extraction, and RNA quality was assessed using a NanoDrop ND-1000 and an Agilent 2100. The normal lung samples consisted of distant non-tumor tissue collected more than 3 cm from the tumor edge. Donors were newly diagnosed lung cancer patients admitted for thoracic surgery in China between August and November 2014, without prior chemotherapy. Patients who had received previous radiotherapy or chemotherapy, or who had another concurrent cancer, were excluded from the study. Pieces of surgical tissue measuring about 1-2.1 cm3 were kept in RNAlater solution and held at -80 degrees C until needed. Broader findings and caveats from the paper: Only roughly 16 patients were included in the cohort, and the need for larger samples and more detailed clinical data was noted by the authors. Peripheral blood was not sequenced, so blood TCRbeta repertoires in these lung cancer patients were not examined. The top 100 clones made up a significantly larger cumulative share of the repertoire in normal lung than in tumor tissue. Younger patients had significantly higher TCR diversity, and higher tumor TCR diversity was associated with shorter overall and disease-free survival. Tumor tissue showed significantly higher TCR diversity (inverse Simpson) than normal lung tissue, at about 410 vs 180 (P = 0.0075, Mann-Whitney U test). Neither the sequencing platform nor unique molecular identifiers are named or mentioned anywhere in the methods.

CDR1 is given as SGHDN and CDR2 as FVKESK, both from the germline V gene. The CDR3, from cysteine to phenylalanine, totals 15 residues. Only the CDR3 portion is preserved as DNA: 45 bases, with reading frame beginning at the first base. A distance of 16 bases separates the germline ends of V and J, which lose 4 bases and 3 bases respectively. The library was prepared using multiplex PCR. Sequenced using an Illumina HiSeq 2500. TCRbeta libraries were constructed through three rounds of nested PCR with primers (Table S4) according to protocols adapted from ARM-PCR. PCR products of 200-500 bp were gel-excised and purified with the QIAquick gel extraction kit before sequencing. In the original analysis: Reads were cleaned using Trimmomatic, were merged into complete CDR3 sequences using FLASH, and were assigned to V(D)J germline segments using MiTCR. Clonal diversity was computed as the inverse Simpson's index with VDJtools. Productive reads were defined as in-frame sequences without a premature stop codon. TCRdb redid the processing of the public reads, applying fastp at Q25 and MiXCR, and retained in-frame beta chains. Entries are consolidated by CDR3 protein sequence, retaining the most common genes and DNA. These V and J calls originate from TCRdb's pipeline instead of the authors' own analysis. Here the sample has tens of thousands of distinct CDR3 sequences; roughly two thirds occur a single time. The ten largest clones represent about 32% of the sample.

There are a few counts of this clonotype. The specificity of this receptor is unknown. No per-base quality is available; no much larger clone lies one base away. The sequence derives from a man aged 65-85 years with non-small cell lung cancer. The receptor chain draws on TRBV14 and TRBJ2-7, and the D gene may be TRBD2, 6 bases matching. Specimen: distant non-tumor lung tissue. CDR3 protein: CASSLLAGMCYEQYF. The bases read TGTGCCAGCAGCCTTCTCGCGGGGATGTGCTACGAGCAGTACTTC.